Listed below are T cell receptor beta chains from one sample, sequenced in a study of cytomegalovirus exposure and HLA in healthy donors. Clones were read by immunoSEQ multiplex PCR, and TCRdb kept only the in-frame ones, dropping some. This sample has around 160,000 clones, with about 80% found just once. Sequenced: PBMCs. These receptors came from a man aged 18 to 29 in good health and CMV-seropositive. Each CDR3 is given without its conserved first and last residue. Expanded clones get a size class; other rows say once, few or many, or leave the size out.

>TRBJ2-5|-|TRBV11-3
ASSLGLGGQETQY
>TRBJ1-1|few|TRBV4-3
ASSQEWLNTEAF
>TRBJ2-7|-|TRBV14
ASSQGQGRLYEQY
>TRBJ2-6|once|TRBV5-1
ASSLMSGTGPGANVLT
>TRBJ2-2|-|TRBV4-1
ATKKPGQNTGELF
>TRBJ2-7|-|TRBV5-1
ASSSTDYEQY
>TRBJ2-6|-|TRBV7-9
ASSLELAPSGANVLT
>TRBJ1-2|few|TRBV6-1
ASRSGQTNYGYT
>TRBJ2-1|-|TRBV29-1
SVDMAGGLNEQF
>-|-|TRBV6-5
ASFSGVTYEQY
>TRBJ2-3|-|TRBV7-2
ASSLSWRVMNTDTQY
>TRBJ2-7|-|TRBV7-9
ASSLRLSYEQY
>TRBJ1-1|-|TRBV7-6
ASSPTGTGFLEAF
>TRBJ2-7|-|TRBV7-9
ASSLYSVYEQY
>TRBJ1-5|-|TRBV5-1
ASSLAIAGSNQPQH
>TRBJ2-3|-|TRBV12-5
ASGLGGQGTYTDTQY
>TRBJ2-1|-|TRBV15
ATSRDLWGGNEQF
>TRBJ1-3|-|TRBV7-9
ASITGGSGRNTIY
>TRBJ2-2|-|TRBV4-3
ASSQEQGWGELF
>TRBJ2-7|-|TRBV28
ASTLSPGGAGTGFEQY
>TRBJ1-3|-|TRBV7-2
ASSPSLSGNTIY